This T cell receptor (beta chain) was recovered during a study of identical twins' blood T cells. Study-wide results and caveats: Shared environment remains a possible cause of twin similarity. Twins reportedly had markedly more similar V usage than unrelated donors, even among out-of-frame TCRbeta clonotypes.

This CDR3 is built from 14 residues. Looked up from germline, CDR1 is SEHNR and CDR2 is FQNEAQ (reference sequence). On this clonotype itself: Its matching antigen is unknown. One end of the junction fails to match germline, which may point to a read error.

Each TCR cDNA library carried sample-specific barcodes on both ends. Per the study methods: Each donor had about 85,000 to nearly 500,000 clonotypes. Using its own MiXCR run on the 5' RACE reads, TCRdb lists one record per CDR3 protein. TCRdb, rather than the study authors, made the V and J calls. The profile shows 300,000 to 400,000 distinct CDR3 sequences, approximately 30% of them singletons. The chain couples TRBV7-9 to TRBJ1-1; D is undetermined. The receptor's source is a woman aged 18 to 55 in good health. Material for sequencing was PBMCs. This CDR3 reads CAGSSPAGYTEALF. The CDR3 DNA is TGTGCCGGCAGCTCCCCCGCCGGATACACTGAAGCTCTCTTT.